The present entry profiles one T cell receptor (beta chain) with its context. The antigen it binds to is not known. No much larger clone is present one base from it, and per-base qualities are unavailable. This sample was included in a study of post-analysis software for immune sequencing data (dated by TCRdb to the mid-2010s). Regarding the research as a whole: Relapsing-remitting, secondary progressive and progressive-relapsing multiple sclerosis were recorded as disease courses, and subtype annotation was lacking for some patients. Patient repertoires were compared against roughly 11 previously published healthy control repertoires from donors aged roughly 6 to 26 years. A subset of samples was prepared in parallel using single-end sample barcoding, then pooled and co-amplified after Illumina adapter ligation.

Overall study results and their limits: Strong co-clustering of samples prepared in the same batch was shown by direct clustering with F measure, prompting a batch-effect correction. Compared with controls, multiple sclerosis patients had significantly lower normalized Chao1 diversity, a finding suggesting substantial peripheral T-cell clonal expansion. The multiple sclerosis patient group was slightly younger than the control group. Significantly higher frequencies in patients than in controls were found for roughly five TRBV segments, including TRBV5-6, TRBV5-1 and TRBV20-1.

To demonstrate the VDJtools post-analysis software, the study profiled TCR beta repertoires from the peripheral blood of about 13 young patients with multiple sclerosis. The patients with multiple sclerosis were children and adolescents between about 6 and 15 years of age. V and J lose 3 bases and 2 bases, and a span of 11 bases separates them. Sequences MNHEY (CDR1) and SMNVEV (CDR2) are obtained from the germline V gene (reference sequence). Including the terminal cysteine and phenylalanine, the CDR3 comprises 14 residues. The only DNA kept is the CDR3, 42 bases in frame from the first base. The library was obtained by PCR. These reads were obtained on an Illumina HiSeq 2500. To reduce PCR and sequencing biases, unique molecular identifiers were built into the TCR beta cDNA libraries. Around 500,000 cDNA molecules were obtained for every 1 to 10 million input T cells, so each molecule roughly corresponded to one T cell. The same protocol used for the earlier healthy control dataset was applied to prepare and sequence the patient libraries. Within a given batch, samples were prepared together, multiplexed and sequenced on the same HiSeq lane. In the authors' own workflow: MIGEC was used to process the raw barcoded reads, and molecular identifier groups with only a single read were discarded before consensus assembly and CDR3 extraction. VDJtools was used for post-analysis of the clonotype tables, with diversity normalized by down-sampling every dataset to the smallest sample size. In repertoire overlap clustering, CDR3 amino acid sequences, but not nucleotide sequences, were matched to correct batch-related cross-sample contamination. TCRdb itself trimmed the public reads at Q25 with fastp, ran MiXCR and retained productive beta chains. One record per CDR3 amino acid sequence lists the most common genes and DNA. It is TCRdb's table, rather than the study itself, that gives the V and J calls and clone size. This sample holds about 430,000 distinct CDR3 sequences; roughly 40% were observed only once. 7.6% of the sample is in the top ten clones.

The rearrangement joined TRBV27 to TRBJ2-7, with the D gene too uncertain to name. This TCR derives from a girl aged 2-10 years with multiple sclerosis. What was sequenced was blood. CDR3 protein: CASSFASNTYEQYF. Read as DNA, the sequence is TGTGCCAGCAGTTTCGCGAGTAATACCTACGAGCAGTACTTC.